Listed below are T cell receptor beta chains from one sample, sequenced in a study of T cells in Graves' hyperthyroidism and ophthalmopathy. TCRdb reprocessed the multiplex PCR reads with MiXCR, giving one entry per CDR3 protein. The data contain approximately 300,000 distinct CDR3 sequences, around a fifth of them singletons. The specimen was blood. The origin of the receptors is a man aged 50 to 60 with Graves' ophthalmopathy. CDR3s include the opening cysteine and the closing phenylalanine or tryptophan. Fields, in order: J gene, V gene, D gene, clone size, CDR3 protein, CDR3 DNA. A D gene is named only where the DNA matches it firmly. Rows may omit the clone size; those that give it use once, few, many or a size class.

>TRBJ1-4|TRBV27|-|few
CASSEVPQGINEKLFF
TGTGCCAGCAGCGAAGTTCCTCAGGGGATTAATGAAAAACTGTTTTTT
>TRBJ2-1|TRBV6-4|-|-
CASSERSDSLYIEQFF
TGTGCCAGCAGTGAACGGAGCGACAGCCTCTACATTGAGCAGTTCTTC
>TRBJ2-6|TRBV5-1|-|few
CASSWAGNSGANVLTF
TGCGCCAGCAGCTGGGCAGGGAACTCTGGGGCCAACGTCCTGACTTTC
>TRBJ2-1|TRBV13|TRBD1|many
CASSLATGTGVNEQFF
TGTGCCAGCAGCCTAGCAACGGGGACAGGGGTCAATGAGCAGTTCTTC
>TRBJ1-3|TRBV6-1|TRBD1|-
CASSDREAGNTIYF
TGTGCCAGCAGCGACAGGGAGGCTGGAAACACCATATATTTT
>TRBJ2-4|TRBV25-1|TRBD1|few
CASSATGGSNIQYF
TGTGCCAGCAGTGCCACAGGGGGCTCGAACATTCAGTACTTC
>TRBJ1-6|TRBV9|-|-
CASSASGARPPLHF
TGTGCCAGCAGCGCCTCTGGCGCGAGGCCACCCCTCCACTTT
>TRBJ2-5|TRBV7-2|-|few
CASSLGVGAEKTQYF
TGTGCCAGCAGCTTAGGGGTGGGAGCGGAGAAGACCCAGTACTTC
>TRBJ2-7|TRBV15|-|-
CATSPSGGVDEQYF
TGTGCCACCAGCCCTAGTGGGGGTGTTGACGAGCAGTACTTC
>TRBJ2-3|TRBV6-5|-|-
CASSYSTRKDTQYF
TGTGCCAGCAGTTACTCGACTAGAAAAGATACGCAGTATTTT
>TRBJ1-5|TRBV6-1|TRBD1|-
CASSNGWGQGGDQPQHF
TGTGCCAGCAGTAACGGGTGGGGACAGGGGGGGGATCAGCCCCAGCATTTT
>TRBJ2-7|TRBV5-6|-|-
CASSLEGEAPYEQYF
TGTGCCAGCAGCTTGGAAGGGGAGGCTCCCTACGAGCAGTACTTC
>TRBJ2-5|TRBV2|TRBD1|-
CASSFPGGHQETQYF
TGTGCCAGCAGTTTTCCAGGGGGCCACCAAGAGACCCAGTACTTC
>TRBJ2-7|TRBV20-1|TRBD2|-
CSARAGGRTSGRSDSYEQYF
TGCAGTGCTAGAGCGGGAGGGCGGACTAGCGGGAGGTCAGACTCCTACGAGCAGTACTTC
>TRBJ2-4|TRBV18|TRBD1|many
CASSLTGALAKNIQYF
TGTGCCAGCTCACTGACAGGGGCTTTAGCCAAAAACATTCAGTACTTC
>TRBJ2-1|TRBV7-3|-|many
CASSLLQVSSYNEQFF
TGTGCCAGCAGCTTACTTCAGGTTAGCTCCTACAATGAGCAGTTCTTC
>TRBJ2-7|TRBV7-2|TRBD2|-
CASSQNAGGGGGEQYF
TGTGCCAGCAGCCAGAACGCGGGAGGGGGGGGGGGGGAGCAGTACTTC
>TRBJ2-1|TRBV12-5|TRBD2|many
CASGALAGGAYNEQFF
TGTGCTAGTGGCGCTTTAGCGGGAGGCGCCTACAATGAGCAGTTCTTC
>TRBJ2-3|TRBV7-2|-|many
CASSLKAGPAYTDTQYF
TGTGCCAGCAGCCTCAAGGCGGGTCCCGCTTACACAGATACGCAGTATTTT
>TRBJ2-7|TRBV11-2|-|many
CASSPRLGGEQYF
TGTGCCAGCAGCCCAAGACTAGGCGGCGAGCAGTACTTC
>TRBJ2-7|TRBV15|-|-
CATSRAWGSYEQYF
TGTGCCACCAGCAGAGCTTGGGGCTCCTACGAGCAGTACTTC
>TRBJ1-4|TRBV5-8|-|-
CASSEEEIIQWGEKLFF
TGTGCCAGCAGCGAGGAGGAGATAATTCAATGGGGTGAAAAACTGTTTTTT
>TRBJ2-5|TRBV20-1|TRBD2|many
CSATETVSGGTQYF
TGCAGTGCTACTGAAACTGTTTCGGGGGGGACCCAGTACTTC
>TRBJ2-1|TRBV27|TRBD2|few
CASSPIAGGGVEQFF
TGTGCCAGCAGTCCTATAGCGGGAGGAGGTGTTGAGCAGTTCTTC
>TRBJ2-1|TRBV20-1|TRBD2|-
CSARRTSGREGEQFF
TGCAGTGCCCGAAGGACTAGCGGGAGGGAGGGTGAGCAGTTCTTC
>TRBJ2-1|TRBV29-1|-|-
CSVEDGASVYNEQFF
TGCAGCGTTGAAGACGGGGCTAGCGTGTACAATGAGCAGTTCTTC
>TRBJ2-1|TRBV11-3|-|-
CASSLDGRGNEQFF
TGTGCCAGCAGCTTAGACGGGCGCGGAAATGAGCAGTTCTTC
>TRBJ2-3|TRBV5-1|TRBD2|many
CASSLGGSSSTDTQYF
TGCGCCAGCAGCTTAGGCGGGAGCTCTAGCACAGATACGCAGTATTTT
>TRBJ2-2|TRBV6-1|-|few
CAATTGEATGELFF
TGTGCCGCAACCACAGGGGAGGCAACCGGGGAGCTGTTTTTT
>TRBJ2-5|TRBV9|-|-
CASSVGRFPGVQETQYF
TGTGCCAGCAGCGTAGGAAGATTTCCGGGGGTCCAAGAGACCCAGTACTTC
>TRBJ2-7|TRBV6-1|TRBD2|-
CASSEAFASGGSYEQYF
TGTGCCAGCAGTGAAGCATTTGCTAGCGGGGGCTCCTACGAGCAGTACTTC
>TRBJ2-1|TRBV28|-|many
CASSLPGDRRDDEQFF
TGTGCCAGCAGTCTACCTGGGGATCGTCGAGACGATGAGCAGTTCTTC
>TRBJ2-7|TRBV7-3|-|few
CASSLGARGEQYF
TGTGCCAGCAGCTTGGGGGCGCGGGGCGAGCAGTACTTC
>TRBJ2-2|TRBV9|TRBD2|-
CASSELAGRNTGELFF
TGTGCCAGCAGCGAACTAGCGGGTCGGAACACCGGGGAGCTGTTTTTT
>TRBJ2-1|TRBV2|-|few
CASSEEGTPYNEQFF
TGTGCCAGCAGTGAAGAGGGGACCCCATACAATGAGCAGTTCTTC
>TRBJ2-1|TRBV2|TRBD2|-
CASSELAGVREQFF
TGTGCCAGCAGTGAACTAGCGGGAGTTCGTGAGCAGTTCTTC
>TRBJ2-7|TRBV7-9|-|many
CASSPSGLTYEQYF
TGTGCCAGCAGCCCATCCGGGCTCACCTACGAGCAGTACTTC
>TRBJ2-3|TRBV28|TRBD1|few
CASSLFDRARGTDTQYF
TGTGCCAGCAGTTTGTTCGACAGGGCGCGTGGCACAGATACGCAGTATTTT